These T cell receptor beta chains were read from a single sample in a study of blood T cells in healthy people across ages. TCRdb itself ran the 5' RACE reads through MiXCR, one entry per CDR3 protein. Among just under 750,000 distinct CDR3 sequences listed, 20% to 25% were seen once. The sample consisted of blood. The receptors were gathered from an older man in good health. Each CDR3 is given without its conserved first and last residue. Clone size is given for some rows only: seen once, a few or many times, or a class if the clone is expanded.

many | TRBJ2-5 | TRBV5-1 | ASSLVAGGQETQY
few | TRBJ1-5 | TRBV20-1 | SAAPRGVDQPQH
few | NA | TRBV10-3 | AIRGQGPDEQY
many | TRBJ1-5 | TRBV5-1 | ASSPSSNQPQH
few | TRBJ1-6 | TRBV6-5 | ASSYTYGTANSPLH
few | TRBJ1-5 | TRBV5-1 | ASSLTGAFNQPQH
few | TRBJ2-2 | TRBV20-1 | SARDYSNTGELF
NA | TRBJ2-3 | TRBV18 | ASSPPLDTQY
many | TRBJ2-7 | TRBV6-5 | ASATGRSYEQY
few | TRBJ2-2 | TRBV18 | ASSPRQGVPGELF
few | TRBJ1-1 | TRBV12-3/TRBV12-4 | ASSGTPNTEAF
few | TRBJ2-4 | TRBV10-3 | AISESKGLAKNIQY
NA | TRBJ1-2 | TRBV6-6 | ATINSRDRANYGYT
many | TRBJ2-1 | TRBV12-3/TRBV12-4 | ASKTSWDYEQF
few | TRBJ1-1 | TRBV20-1 | SARDWTQVIQNTEAF
NA | TRBJ1-2 | TRBV5-1 | ASSPRGVETLRNYGYT
NA | TRBJ2-3 | TRBV27 | ASSFLRTDTQY
NA | TRBJ2-2 | TRBV7-9 | ASSSPPDRANTGELF
NA | TRBJ2-3 | TRBV7-2 | ASSILAGVIDTQY
once | TRBJ2-3 | TRBV20-1 | SATGGGASTDTQY
NA | TRBJ1-5 | TRBV20-1 | SARDPTGSNQPQH
NA | TRBJ2-1 | TRBV24-1 | ATSEQLARYNEQF
few | NA | TRBV6-6 | ASRNPGTETQY
NA | TRBJ2-5 | TRBV18 | ASSPSTGLETQY